This T cell receptor (beta chain) was identified during a study of response to subunit inactivated influenza vaccine. Study-wide results and caveats: The authors suggested that few new T cells are recruited per seasonal influenza vaccination.

MiXCR was run by TCRdb on the RT-PCR reads, yielding one entry per CDR3 protein. The table has 500,000 to 700,000 distinct CDR3 sequences, less than 25% seen once. The V end lost 3 bases, the J end lost 4 bases, and 16 bases lay between the germline ends. This CDR3 is 16 amino acids long. Germline V gene lookup returns CDR1 LGHNT and CDR2 FRNRAP. This clonotype has a single count. What it binds is not known. The data were also submitted as part of a second study, on T cells expressing NK-cell markers. That source notes: TCR beta libraries carry UMIs added by 5'RACE template switching. The eight sequenced donors comprised seven who were HCMV-seropositive and one who was seronegative. Among four donors, these clonotypes also ranked first in the CD3+CD56-NKG2C+ fraction. Whether expanded NKG2C+ T cell clones were HCMV specific stayed uncertain.

Sequences were derived from CD4+ T cells sorted from PBMCs, sampled roughly 12 days after vaccination. This chain links TRBV12-5 with TRBJ1-5; D gene ambiguous. The receptor comes from a middle-aged man who received an inactivated influenza vaccine. The DNA of the CDR3 is TGTGCTAGTGGTTTCAATCAAAGCACAAGGAATCAGCCCCAGCATTTT. Translating gives CASGFNQSTRNQPQHF. Full variable domain (outside the CDR3, taken from reference TRBV12-5 and TRBJ1-5): DARVTQTPRHKVTEMGQEVTMRCQPILGHNTVFWYRQTMMQGLELLAYFRNRAPLDDSGMPKDRFSAEMPDATLATLKIQPSEPRDSAVYFCASGFNQSTRNQPQHFGDGTRLSIL.